This T cell receptor (beta chain) stems from a study of cytomegalovirus exposure and HLA in healthy donors. TCRdb's table, derived via immunoSEQ multiplex PCR, lists solely in-frame clones and lacks some. This sample yields 150,000 to 200,000 clones, of which approximately 84% are seen a single time; about a tenth belongs to the top ten. Study-wide results and caveats: Investigators reported some 150 TCR beta chains as tied to cytomegalovirus.

This CDR3 has 14 amino acids. Trimming stripped 6 bases from V and 5 bases from J, with 16 bases between. In germline, CDR1 is MNHEY, CDR2 SVGAGI. The donors were in the roughly 130-subject validation cohort, distinct from the 666-subject first cohort. For this clone: No antigen is known for it.

The TCR was taken from a man younger than 40 in good health and CMV-seropositive. Sample: PBMCs. The chain couples TRBV6-5 to TRBJ1-2, with D unclear. The DNA for the CDR3 is TGTGCCAGCAGCTCCGGCGGGGAGGCTTATGGCTACACCTTC. It is translated as CASSSGGEAYGYTF.